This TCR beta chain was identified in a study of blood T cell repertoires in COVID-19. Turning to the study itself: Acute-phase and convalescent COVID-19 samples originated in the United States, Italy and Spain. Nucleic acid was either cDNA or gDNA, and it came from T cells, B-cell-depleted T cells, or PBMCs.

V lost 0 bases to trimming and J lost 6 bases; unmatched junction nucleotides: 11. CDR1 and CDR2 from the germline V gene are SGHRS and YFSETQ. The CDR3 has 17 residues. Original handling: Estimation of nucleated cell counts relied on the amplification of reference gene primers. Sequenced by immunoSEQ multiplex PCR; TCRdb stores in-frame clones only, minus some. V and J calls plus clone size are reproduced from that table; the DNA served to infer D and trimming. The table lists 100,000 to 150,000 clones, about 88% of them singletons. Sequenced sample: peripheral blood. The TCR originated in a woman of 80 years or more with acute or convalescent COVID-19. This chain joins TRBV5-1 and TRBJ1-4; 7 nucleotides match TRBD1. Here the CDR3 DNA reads TGCGCCAGCAGCTTGGTTCCACTCCGGGACAGCTATGAAAAACTGTTTTTT. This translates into CASSLVPLRDSYEKLFF.